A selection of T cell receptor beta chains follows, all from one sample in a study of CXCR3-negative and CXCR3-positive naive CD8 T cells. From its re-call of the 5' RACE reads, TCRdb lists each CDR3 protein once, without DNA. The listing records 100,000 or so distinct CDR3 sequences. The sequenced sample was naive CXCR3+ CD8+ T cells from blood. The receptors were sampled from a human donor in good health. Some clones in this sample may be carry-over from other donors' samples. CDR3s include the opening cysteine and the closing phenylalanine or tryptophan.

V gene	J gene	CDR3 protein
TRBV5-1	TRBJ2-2	CASSLVPVAGGTGELFF
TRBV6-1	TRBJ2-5	CASSELISGLQETQYF
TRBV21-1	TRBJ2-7	CASSKDGRGPYEQYF
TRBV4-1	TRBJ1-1	CASSQESGLNTEAFF
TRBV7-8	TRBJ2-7	CASSLAWAGGSYEQYF
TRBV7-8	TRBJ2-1	CASRSRARSDNEQFF
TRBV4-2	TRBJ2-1	CASSQGRGANYNEQFF
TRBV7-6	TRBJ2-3	CASSLGGTQYF
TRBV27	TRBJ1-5	CASSLGTGSFGQPQHF
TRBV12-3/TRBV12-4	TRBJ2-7	CASRGEGGVSDEQYF
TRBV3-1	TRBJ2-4	CASSHGGQSYF
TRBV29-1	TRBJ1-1	CSANRGLNTEAFF
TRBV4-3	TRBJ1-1	CASSQEQDRGTEAFF
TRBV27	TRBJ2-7	CASSSGTSGRAGYYEQYF
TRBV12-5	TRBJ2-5	CASGPDHSRRETQYF
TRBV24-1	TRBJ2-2	CATSDSGPDTGELFF
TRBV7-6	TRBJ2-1	CASRLVAGGPNEQFF
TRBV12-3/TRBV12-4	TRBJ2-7	CASPRASGPYEQYF
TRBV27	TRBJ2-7	CASSFGIGTEQYF
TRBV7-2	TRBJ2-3	CASRTGQGGFSDTQYF
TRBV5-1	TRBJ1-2	CASSLDLSGHAYGYTF
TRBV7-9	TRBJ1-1	CASSSTSLNTEAFF
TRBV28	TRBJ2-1	CASSALLAAPLEQFF
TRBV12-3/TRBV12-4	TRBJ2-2	CASGDKNTGELFF
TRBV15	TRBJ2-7	CATSSASGSSYEQYF
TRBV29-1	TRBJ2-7	CSVSPGITYEQYF
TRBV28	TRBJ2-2	CASSFNAFTGTTGELFF
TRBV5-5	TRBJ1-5	CASSSGFTPNQPQHF
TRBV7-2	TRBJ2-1	CASSLVGGGADEKFF
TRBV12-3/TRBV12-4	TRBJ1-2	CASSQNQGYTF
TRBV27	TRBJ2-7	CASSLGGHYEQYF
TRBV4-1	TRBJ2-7	CASSPTGLTYEQYF
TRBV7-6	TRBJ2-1	CASSLVGVQGVSYNEQFF
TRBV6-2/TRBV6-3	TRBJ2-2	CASRDNRVETGELFF
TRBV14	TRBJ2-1	CASSPLADGYNEQFF